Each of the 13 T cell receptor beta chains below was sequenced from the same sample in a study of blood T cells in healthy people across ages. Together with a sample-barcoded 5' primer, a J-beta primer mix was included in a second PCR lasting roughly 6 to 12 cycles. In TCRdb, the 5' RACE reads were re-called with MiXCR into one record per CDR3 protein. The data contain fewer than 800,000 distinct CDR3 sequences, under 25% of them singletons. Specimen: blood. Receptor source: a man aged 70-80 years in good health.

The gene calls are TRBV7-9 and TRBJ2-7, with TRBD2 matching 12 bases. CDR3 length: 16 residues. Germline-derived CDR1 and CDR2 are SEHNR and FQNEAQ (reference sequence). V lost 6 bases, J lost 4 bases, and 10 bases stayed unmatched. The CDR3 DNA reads TGTGCCAGCAGTTCGCCTCGGACTAGCGGGATATACGAGCAGTACTTC. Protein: CASSSPRTSGIYEQYF.

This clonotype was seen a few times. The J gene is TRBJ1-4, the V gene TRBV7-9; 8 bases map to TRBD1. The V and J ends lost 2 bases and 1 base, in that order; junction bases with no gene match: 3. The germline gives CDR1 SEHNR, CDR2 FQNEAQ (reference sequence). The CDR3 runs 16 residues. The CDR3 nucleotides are TGTGCCAGCAGCTTATCTACAGGGGGAACTAATGAAAAACTGTTTTTT. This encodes CASSLSTGGTNEKLFF.

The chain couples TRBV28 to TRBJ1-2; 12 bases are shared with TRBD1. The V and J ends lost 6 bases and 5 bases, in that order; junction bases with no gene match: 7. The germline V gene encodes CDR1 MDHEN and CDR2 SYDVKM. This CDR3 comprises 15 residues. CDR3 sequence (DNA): TGTGCCAGCAGACCCGGGACAGGGGGCCAATATGGCTACACCTTC. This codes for CASRPGTGGQYGYTF.

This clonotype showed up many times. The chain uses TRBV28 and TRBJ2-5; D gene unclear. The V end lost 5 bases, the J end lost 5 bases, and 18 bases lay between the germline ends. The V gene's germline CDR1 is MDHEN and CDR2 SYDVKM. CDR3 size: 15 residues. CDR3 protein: CASSEIRRSKETQYF. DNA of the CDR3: TGTGCCAGCAGTGAGATAAGAAGGTCGAAGGAGACCCAGTACTTC.

DNA for the CDR3: TGCAGTGCTGATACAGGGGGCGCGTCTAAAGTCAATGAGCAGTTCTTC. This encodes CSADTGGASKVNEQFF. The rearrangement joins TRBV20-1 to TRBJ2-1; 9 bases line up with TRBD1. The CDR3 sequence is 16 residues long. The V gene end was trimmed by 5 bases and the J gene end by 6 bases; junction bases not matched to a gene: 14. Germline CDR1 reads DFQATT; CDR2 reads SNEGSKA (reference sequence).

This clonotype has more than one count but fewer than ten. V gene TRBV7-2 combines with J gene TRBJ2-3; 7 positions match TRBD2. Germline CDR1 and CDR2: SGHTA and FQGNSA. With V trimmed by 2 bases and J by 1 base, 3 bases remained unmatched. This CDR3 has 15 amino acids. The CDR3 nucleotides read TGTGCCAGCAGCTTACTAGCGGCCGGCACAGATACGCAGTATTTT. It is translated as CASSLLAAGTDTQYF.

CDR3 loop: CSASGRATGELFF. The CDR3 DNA is TGCAGTGCTAGCGGGAGAGCCACCGGGGAGCTGTTTTTT. The rearrangement uses TRBV20-1 and TRBJ2-2; the D gene is possibly TRBD2 (6 bases). CDR3 length equals 13 residues. Per germline, CDR1 DFQATT and CDR2 SNEGSKA (reference sequence). Trimming took off 3 bases at V and 4 bases at J, with 9 bases between the two ends.

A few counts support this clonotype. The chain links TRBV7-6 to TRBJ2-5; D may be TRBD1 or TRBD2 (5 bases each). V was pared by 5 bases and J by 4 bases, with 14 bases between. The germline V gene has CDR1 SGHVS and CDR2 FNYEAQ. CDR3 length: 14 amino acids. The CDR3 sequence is CASSPRDDRETQYF. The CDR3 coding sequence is TGTGCCAGCAGCCCCAGGGACGACCGAGAGACCCAGTACTTC.

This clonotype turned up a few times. The CDR3 DNA follows: TGTGCCAGCAGTTTAGGAGGGGGGAGGGGTGAGCAGTTCTTC. Encoded protein: CASSLGGGRGEQFF. The chain is built from TRBV12-3 or TRBV12-4 and TRBJ2-7; possible D gene TRBD2, 7 bases. The J call may be mistaken, given a closer DNA end match to TRBJ2-1. The CDR3 spans 14 residues.

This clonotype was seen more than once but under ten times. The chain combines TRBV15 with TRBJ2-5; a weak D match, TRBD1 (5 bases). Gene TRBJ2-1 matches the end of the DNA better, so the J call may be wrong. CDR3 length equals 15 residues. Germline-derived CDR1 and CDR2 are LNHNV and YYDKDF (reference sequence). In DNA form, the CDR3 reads TGTGCCACCAGTAACGGCAGGGCCACAGTGAATGAGCAGTTCTTC. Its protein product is CATSNGRATVNEQFF.

As DNA, the CDR3 is TGTGCCAGCAGTTACCCGTCTAGCGGGAGTAGCGAGCAGTACTTC. Its translation is CASSYPSSGSSEQYF. The chain joins TRBV6-6 to TRBJ2-7; 10 bases fit TRBD2. Germline CDR1 MNHNY, CDR2 SVGAGI (reference sequence). Trimming took 2 bases from V and 6 from J; bases not matched to a gene: 7. This CDR3 spans 15 amino acids.

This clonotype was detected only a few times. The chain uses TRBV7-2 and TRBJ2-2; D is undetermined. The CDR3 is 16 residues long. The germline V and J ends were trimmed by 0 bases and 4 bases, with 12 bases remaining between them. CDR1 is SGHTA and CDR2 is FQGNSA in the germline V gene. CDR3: CASSLAYSKATGELFF. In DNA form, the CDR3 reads TGTGCCAGCAGCTTAGCCTACAGCAAAGCCACCGGGGAGCTGTTTTTT.

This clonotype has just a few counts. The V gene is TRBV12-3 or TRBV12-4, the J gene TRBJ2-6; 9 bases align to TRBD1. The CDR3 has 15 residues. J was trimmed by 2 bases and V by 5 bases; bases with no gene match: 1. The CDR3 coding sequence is TGTGCCAGCAGTCGGGACAGGGCTGGGGCCAACGTCCTGACTTTC. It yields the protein CASSRDRAGANVLTF.